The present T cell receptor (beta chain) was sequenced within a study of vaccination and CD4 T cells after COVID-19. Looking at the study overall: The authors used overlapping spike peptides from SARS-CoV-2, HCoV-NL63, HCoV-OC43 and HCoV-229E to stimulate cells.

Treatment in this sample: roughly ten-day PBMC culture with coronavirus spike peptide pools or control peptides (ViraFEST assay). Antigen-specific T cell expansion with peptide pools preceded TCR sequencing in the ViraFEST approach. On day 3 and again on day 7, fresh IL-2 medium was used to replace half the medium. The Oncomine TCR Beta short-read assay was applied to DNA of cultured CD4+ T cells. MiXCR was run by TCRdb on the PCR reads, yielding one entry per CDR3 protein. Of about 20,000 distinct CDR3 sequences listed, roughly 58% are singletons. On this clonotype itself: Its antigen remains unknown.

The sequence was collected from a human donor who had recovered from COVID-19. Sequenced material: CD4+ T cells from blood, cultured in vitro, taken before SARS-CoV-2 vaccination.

The CDR3 DNA reads as TGTGCCAGCAGCGACTCCAGGGGCGGCTACACCTTC. Translating gives CASSDSRGGYTF. The rearrangement links TRBV5-4 to TRBJ1-2; the D gene is possibly TRBD1 (6 bases). CDR1 and CDR2 (germline): SGHNT, YYREEE (reference sequence). Trimming removed 4 bases at V and 8 bases at J, with 12 bases between. The CDR3 is 12 residues long.